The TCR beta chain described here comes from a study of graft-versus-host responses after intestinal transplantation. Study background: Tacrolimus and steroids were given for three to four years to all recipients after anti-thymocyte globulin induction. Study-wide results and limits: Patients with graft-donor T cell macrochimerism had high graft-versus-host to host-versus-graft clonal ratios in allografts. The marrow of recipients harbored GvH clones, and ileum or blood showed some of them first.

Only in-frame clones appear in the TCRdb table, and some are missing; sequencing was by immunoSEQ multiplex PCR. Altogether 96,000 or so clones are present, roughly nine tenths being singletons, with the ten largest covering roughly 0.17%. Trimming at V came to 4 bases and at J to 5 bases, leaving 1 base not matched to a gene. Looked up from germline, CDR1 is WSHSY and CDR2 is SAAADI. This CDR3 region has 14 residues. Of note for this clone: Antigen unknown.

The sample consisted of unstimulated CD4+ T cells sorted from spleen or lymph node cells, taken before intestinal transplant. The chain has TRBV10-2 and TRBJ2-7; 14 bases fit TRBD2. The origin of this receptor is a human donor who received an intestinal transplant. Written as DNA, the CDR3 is TGCGCCAGCAGTGGGACTAGCGGGAGGAACGAGCAGTACTTC. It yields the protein CASSGTSGRNEQYF.